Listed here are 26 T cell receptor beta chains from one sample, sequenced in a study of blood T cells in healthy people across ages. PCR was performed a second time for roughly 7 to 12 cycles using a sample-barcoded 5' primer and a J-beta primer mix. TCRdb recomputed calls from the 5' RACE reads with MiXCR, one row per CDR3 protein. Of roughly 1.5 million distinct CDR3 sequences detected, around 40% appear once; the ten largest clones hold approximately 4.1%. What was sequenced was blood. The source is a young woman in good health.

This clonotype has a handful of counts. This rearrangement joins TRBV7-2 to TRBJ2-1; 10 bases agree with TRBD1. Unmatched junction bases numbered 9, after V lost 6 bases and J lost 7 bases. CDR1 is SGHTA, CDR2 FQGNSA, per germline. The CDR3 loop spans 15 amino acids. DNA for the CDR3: TGTGCCAGCAGAAGACCGGGACAGGGGTCAAATGAGCAGTTCTTC. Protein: CASRRPGQGSNEQFF.

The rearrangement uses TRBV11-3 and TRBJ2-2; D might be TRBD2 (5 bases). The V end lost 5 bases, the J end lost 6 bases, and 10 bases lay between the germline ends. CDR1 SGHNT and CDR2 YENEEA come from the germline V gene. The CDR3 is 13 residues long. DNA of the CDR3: TGTGCCAGCAGCGGGCCCGGGGCCGGGGAGCTGTTTTTT. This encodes CASSGPGAGELFF. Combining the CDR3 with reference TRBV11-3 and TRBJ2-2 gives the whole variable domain EAGVVQSPRYKIIEKKQPVAFWCNPISGHNTLYWYLQNLGQGPELLIRYENEEAVDDSQLPKDRFSAERLKGVDSTLKIQPAELGDSAVYLCASSGPGAGELFFGEGSRLTVL.

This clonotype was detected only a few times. CDR3 protein: CASIGRNMNTEAFF. The CDR3 bases are TGTGCCAGCATTGGGCGTAATATGAACACTGAAGCTTTCTTT. The chain joins TRBV2 to TRBJ1-1; no reliable D call. V lost 7 bases and J lost 0, with 12 bases in between. The CDR3 has 14 residues. Looked up from germline, CDR1 is SNHLY and CDR2 is FYNNEI.

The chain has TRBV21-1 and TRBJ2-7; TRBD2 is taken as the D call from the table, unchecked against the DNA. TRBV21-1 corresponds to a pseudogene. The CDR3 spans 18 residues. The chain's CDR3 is CASSKENLAGRMNYEQYF. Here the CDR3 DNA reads TGTGCCAGCAGCAAAGAGAACCTAGCGGGCAGAATGAACTACGAGCAGTACTTC.

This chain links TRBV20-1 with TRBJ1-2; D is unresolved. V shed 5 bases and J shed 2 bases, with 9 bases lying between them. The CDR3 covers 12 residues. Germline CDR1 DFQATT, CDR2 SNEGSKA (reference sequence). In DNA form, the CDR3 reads TGCAGTGCTGCTTTCCGCAACTATGGCTACACCTTC. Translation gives CSAAFRNYGYTF.

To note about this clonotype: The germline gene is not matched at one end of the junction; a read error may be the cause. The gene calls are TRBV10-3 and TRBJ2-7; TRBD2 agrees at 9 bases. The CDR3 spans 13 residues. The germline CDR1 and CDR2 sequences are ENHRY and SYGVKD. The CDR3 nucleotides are TGTGCCATCAGTGTACTAGCGGGCTACGTGCAGTACTTC. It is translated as CAISVLAGYVQYF.

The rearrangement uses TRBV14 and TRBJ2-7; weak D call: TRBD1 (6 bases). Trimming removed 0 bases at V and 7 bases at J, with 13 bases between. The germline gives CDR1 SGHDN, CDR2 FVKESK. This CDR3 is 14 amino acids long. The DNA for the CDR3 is TGTGCCAGCAGCCAAGACCCGTGGGACAATGAGCAGTACTTC. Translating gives CASSQDPWDNEQYF.

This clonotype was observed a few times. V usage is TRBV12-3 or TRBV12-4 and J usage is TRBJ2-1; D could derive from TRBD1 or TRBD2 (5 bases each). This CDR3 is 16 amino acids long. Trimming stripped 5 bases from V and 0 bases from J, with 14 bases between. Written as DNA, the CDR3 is TGTGCCAGCAGTCCACCCGGGACCATCTCCTACAATGAGCAGTTCTTC. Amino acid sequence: CASSPPGTISYNEQFF.

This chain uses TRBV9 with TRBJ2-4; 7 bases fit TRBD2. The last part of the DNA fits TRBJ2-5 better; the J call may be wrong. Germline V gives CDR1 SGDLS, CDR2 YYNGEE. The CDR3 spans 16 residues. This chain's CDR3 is CASSVRTGTMGETQYF. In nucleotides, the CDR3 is TGTGCCAGCAGCGTAAGGACCGGGACTATGGGGGAGACCCAGTACTTC.

In nucleotides, the CDR3 is TGTGCCAGCAATCCGGGACTAATGAACACTGAAGCTTTCTTT. This codes for CASNPGLMNTEAFF. The chain joins TRBV12-3 or TRBV12-4 to TRBJ1-1, with TRBD1 as a possible D gene (5 bases). This CDR3 is 14 amino acids long. The germline V and J ends were trimmed by 7 bases and 0 bases, with 12 bases remaining between them.

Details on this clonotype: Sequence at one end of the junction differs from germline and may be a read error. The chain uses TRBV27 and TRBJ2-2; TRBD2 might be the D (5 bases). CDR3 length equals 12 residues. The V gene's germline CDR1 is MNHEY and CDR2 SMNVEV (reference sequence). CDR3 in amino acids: CASSFPTGEPFF. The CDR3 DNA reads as TGTGCCAGCAGTTTCCCAACCGGGGAGCCGTTTTTT.

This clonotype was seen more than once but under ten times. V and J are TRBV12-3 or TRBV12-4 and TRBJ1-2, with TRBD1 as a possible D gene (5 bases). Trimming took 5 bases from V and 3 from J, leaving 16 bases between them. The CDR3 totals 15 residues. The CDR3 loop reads CASSTRRGTDYGYTF. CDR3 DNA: TGTGCCAGCAGTACCCGAAGAGGGACCGACTATGGCTACACCTTC.

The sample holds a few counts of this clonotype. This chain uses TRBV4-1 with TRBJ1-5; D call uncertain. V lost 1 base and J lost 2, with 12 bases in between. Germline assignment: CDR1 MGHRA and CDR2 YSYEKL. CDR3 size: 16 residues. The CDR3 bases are TGCGCCAGCAGCCAAGTTGAAGTCTTGGGCAATCAGCCCCAGCATTTT. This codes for CASSQVEVLGNQPQHF.

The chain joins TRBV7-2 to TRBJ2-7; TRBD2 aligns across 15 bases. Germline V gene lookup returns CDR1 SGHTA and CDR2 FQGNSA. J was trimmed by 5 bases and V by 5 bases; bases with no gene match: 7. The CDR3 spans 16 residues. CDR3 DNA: TGTGCCAGCAGCCACCCCAGGACTAGCGGGAGGGACGAGCAGTACTTC. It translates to CASSHPRTSGRDEQYF.

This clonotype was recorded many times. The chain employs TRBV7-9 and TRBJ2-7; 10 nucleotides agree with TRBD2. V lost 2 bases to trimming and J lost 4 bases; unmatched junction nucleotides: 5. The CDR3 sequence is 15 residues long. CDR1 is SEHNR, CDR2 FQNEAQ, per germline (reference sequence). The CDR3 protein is CASSLMASGGYEQYF. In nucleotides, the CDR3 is TGTGCCAGCAGCTTAATGGCTAGCGGGGGTTACGAGCAGTACTTC.

CDR3 in DNA: TGTGCCAGCAGGGCGGAAGGAGGAAACTATGGCTACACCTTC. Protein product: CASRAEGGNYGYTF. The chain links TRBV6-5 to TRBJ1-2; D remains ambiguous. The CDR3 totals 14 residues. Trimming removed 6 bases at V and 2 bases at J, with 13 bases between. Germline CDR1 reads MNHEY; CDR2 reads SVGAGI.

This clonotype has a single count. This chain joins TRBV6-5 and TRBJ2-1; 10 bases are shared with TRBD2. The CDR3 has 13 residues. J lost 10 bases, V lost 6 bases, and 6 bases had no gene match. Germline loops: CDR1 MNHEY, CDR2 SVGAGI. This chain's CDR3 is CASSQTSGLEQFF. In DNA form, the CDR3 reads TGTGCCAGCAGCCAGACTAGCGGGCTGGAGCAGTTCTTC.

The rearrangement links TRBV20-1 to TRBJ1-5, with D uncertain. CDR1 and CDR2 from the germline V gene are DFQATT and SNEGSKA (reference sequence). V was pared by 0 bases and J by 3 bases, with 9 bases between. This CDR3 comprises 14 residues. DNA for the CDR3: TGCAGTGCTAGAGATCGTACAGACAATCAGCCCCAGCATTTT. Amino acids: CSARDRTDNQPQHF.

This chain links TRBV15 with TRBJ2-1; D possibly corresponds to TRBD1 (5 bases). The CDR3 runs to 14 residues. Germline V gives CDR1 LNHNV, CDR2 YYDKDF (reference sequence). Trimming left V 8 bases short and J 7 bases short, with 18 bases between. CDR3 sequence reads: CATRPGRLGNEQFF. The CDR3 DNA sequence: TGTGCCACCCGGCCAGGGCGCTTGGGAAATGAGCAGTTCTTC.

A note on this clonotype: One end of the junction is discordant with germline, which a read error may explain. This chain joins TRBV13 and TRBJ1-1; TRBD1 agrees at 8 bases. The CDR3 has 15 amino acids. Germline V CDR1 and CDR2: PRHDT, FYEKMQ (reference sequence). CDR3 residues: CANSLARGLNTEAFF. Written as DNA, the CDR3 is TGTGCCAACAGCTTAGCCAGGGGGCTTAACACTGAAGCTTTCTTT.

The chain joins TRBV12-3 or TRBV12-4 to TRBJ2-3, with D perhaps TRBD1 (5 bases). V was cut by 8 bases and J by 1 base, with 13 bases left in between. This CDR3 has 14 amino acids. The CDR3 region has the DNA TGTGCCAGCGGGCCAGGGTACGGCACAGATACGCAGTATTTT. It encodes CASGPGYGTDTQYF.

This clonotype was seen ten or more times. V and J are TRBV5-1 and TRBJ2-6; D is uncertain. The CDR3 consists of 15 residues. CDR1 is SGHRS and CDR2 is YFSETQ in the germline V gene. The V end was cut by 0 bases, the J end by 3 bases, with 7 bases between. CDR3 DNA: TGCGCCAGCAGCTTGGAAGGGATTGGGGCCAACGTCCTGACTTTC. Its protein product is CASSLEGIGANVLTF.

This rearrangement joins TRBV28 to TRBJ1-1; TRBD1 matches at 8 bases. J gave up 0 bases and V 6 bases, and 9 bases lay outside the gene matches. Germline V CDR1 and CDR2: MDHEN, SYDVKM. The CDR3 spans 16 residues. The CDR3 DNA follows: TGTGCCAGCAGAGCCGGGACAGGCTTCATGAACACTGAAGCTTTCTTT. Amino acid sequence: CASRAGTGFMNTEAFF.

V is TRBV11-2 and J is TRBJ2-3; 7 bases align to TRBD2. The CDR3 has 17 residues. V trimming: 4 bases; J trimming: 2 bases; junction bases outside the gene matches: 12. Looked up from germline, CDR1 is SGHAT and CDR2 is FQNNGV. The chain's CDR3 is CASSYRRLAKPTDTQYF. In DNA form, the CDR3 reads TGTGCCAGCAGCTATCGAAGACTAGCCAAGCCCACAGATACGCAGTATTTT.

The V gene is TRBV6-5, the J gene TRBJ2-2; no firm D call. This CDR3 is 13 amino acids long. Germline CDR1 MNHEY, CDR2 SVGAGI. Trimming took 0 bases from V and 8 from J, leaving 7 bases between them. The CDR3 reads CASSYSSVGELFF. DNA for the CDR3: TGTGCCAGCAGTTACTCGAGTGTTGGGGAGCTGTTTTTT.

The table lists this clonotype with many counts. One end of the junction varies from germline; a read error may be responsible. CDR3 bases: TGCGCCAGCAGCTTTACAGGGGGAACCTACGAGCAGTACTTC. Residues: CASSFTGGTYEQYF. The chain recombines TRBV12-3 or TRBV12-4 with TRBJ2-7; 8 nucleotides line up with TRBD1. The CDR3 runs to 14 residues.